This TCR beta chain comes out of a study of T cells in Graves' hyperthyroidism and ophthalmopathy. Findings and caveats of the study: Peripheral blood also featured most of the thyroid clonotypes expanded above 0.001.

The TCR beta CDR3 regions underwent amplification using RNA transcripts as the source. During a first-round RT-PCR of the TCR CDR3, the HTBI primer set was used. TCRdb re-analysed the multiplex PCR reads in MiXCR, keeping a single row per CDR3 protein. The sample holds some 600,000 distinct CDR3 sequences, approximately 13% seen once. The study enrolled patients aged 18 to 65 with newly diagnosed hyperthyroidism of under 2 months' duration. Trimming removed 5 bases from V and 0 bases from J, with 12 bases in between. The germline V gene has CDR1 SGDLS and CDR2 YYNGEE. The CDR3 runs 15 residues. This clonotype came up a few times. Its specificity is not known.

This receptor was taken from a woman in her thirties with Graves' hyperthyroidism that later progressed to Graves' ophthalmopathy. The specimen was blood. The J gene is TRBJ1-3, the V gene TRBV9, with no clear D. Written as DNA, the CDR3 is TGTGCCAGCAGTGCCCGGGTCGGCTCTGGAAACACCATATATTTT. Protein product: CASSARVGSGNTIYF.